The TCR beta chain described here comes from a study of patients and donors after allogeneic stem cell transplantation (dated by TCRdb to about 2020). The library was generated by RT-PCR. The run used a NextSeq 550. TCRdb reran the public reads through fastp at Q25 and MiXCR, keeping productive beta chains. Under each unique CDR3 protein, matching rows form one entry showing the most common genes and DNA. The sample table lists roughly 960,000 distinct CDR3 sequences, about a sixth of them with a count of one. The ten largest clones take up around 6% of the sample. V lost 1 base and J lost 4 bases; the stretch between them is 7 bases long. The germline V gene encodes CDR1 LNHNV and CDR2 YYDKDF (reference sequence). The cysteine opens and the phenylalanine closes a CDR3 of 13 amino acids. CDR3 DNA is the only sequence kept; it has 39 bases, read in frame from the first base. This clonotype was found a few times. Its target antigen remains unknown. Base-call qualities are not available, and no considerably larger clone is one nucleotide away.

The chain is encoded by TRBV15 joined to TRBJ1-2; a tentative D call is TRBD1 (5 bases match). This clonotype originated in a human donor who was either an allogeneic HSCT recipient or a stem cell or donor lymphocyte infusion donor (not recorded which). It is not recorded whose cells these are; they may come from a transplant donor. What was sequenced was blood, either unsorted or a sorted T cell fraction (not recorded which). The CDR3 here reads CATSRGGAYGYTF. The sequenced DNA is TGTGCCACCAGCAGAGGAGGGGCCTATGGCTACACCTTC. Here the CDR3 is joined to the reference TRBV15 and TRBJ1-2 genes, and the full variable domain is: DAMVIQNPRYQVTQFGKPVTLSCSQTLNHNVMYWYQQKSSQAPKLLFHYYDKDFNNEADTPDNFQSRRPNTSFCFLDIRSPGLGDTAMYLCATSRGGAYGYTFGSGTRLTVV.